A selection of T cell receptor beta chains follows, all from one sample in a study of cytomegalovirus exposure and HLA in healthy donors. Profiled with immunoSEQ multiplex PCR; TCRdb holds only in-frame clones, not every one. The sample holds 120,000 or so clones, approximately 80% seen once. Sequenced sample: PBMCs. The origin of the receptors is a man aged 25-45 years in good health and CMV-seropositive. CDR3s include the opening cysteine and the closing phenylalanine or tryptophan. The D gene is left open where the match is weak. Not all rows give a size; the values are once, few, many and, for expanded clones, a class.

j_gene	v_gene	d_gene	abundance	CDR3aa	CDR3nt
TRBJ2-2	TRBV7-8	-	-	CASSFSGGTGELFF	TGTGCCAGCAGCTTCTCCGGTGGCACCGGGGAGCTGTTTTTT
TRBJ2-7	TRBV25-1	-	-	CASSEGSLTYEQYF	TGTGCCAGCAGTGAAGGCTCCTTAACCTACGAGCAGTACTTC
TRBJ2-7	TRBV4-1	TRBD2	-	CASSHPGLALHEQYF	TGCGCCAGCAGCCACCCGGGACTAGCTCTTCACGAGCAGTACTTC
TRBJ2-3	TRBV9	TRBD2	-	CASMNGQAGTTDTQYF	TGTGCCAGCATGAACGGTCAAGCGGGAACCACAGATACGCAGTATTTT
TRBJ2-5	TRBV6-6	-	-	CASSALSGQETQYF	TGTGCCAGCAGCGCTCTGAGCGGCCAAGAGACCCAGTACTTC
TRBJ2-3	TRBV30	-	-	CAWSGDFASTDTQYF	TGTGCCTGGAGTGGGGACTTTGCTAGCACAGATACGCAGTATTTT
TRBJ2-7	TRBV5-1	-	-	CASRPEVFSEQYF	TGCGCCAGCAGGCCCGAGGTCTTCTCCGAGCAGTACTTC
TRBJ2-2	TRBV11-2	-	few	CASSLWLGLSNTGELFF	TGTGCCAGCAGCTTATGGTTGGGACTTTCGAACACCGGGGAGCTGTTTTTT
TRBJ2-2	TRBV27	-	-	CASSLSYQGLLWTGELFF	TGTGCCAGCAGTTTATCGTATCAGGGGCTCTTGTGGACCGGGGAGCTGTTTTTT
TRBJ1-5	TRBV6-6	-	few	CASSYSSGYSNQPQHF	TGTGCCAGCAGTTACTCGTCGGGGTATAGCAATCAGCCCCAGCATTTT
TRBJ1-1	TRBV4-2	-	-	CASSQEQGDTEAFF	TGTGCCAGCAGCCAAGAACAAGGGGACACTGAAGCTTTCTTT